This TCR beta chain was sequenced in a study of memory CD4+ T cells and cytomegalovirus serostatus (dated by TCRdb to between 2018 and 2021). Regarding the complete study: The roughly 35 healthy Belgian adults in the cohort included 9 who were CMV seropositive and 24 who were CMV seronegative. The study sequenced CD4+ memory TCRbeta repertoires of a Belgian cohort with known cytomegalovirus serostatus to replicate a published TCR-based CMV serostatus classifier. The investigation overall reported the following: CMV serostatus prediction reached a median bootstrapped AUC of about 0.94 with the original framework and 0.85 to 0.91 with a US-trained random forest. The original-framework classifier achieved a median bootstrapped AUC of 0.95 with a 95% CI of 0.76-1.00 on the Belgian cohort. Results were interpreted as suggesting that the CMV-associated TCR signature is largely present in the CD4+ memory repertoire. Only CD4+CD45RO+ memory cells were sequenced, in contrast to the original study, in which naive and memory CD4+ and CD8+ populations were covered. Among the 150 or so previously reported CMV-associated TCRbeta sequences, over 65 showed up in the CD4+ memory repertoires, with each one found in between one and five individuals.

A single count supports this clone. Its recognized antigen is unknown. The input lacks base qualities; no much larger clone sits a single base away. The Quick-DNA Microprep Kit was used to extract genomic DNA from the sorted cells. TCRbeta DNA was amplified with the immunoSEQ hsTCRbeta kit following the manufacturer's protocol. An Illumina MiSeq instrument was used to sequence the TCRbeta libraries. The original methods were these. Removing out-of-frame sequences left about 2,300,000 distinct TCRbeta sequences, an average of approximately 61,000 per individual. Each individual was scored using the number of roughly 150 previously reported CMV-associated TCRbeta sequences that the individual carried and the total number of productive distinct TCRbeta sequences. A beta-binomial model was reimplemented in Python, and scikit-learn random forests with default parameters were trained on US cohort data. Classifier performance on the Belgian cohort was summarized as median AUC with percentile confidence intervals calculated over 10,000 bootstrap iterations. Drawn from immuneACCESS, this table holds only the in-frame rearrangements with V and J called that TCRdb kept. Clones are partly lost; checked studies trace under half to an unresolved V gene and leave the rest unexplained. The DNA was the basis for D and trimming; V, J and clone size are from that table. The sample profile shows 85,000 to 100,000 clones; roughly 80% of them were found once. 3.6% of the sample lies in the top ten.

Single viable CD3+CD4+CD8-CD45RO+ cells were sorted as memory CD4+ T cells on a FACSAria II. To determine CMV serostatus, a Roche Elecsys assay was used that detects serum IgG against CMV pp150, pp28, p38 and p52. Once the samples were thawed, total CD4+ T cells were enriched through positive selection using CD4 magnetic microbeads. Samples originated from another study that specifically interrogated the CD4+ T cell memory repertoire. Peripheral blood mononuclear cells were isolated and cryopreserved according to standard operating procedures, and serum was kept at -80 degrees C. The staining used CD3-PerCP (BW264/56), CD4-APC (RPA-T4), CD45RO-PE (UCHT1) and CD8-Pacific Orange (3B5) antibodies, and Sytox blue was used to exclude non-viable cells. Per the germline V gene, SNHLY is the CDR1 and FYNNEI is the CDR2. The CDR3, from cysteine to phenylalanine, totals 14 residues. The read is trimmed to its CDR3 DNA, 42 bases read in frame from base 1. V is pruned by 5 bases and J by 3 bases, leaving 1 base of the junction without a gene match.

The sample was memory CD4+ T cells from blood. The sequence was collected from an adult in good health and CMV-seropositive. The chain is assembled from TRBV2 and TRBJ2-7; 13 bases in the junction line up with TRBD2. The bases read TGTGCCAGCAGTAGGACTAGCGGGAGCTACGAGCAGTACTTC. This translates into CASSRTSGSYEQYF.